This T cell receptor beta chain appears in the sequencing data of a study of identical twins. Study-level findings and limits: Zero-insertion results could be subject to partial confounding by invariant MAIT and iNKT cells. It was out-of-frame TCR alpha sharing in monozygotic twins that models underestimated.

No donor was unhealthy or non-Caucasian. Unmatched junction bases numbered 7, after V lost 2 bases and J lost 3 bases. This CDR3 is 19 amino acids long. TCRdb recomputed calls from the 5' RACE reads with MiXCR, one row per CDR3 protein. Seen here are 350,000 or so distinct CDR3 sequences, roughly 9% observed once, and the top ten hold approximately 8.9%. Concerning this clonotype itself: Antigen specificity is unknown.

This chain uses TRBV12-3 or TRBV12-4 with TRBJ2-2; TRBD2 aligns across 15 bases. The TCR originated in a woman aged 50 to 65 in good health. The sequencing sample was made of naive T cells sorted from blood. CDR3 DNA sequence: TGTGCCAGCAGTTTATTTGGACTAGCGGGAGGGCCCCACACCGGGGAGCTGTTTTTT. Amino acid sequence: CASSLFGLAGGPHTGELFF.